The 13 T cell receptor beta chains below come from one sample, sequenced in a study of shared T cell receptors in the human thymus. This table comes from immunoSEQ multiplex PCR, and its TCRdb copy is limited to in-frame clones, with some not included. The sample has 500,000 to 850,000 clones; about 89% are singletons. This sample was also put to use in a study of human thymus T cells.

Material: thymocytes. The source is a boy younger than two with a congenital heart defect.

This CDR3 is CASSVSPDRADYGYTF. CDR3 in DNA: TGTGCCAGCAGCGTAAGCCCCGACAGGGCGGATTATGGCTACACCTTC. The chain combines TRBV9 with TRBJ1-2, with 7 bases aligning to TRBD1. The CDR3 spans 16 residues. Germline loops: CDR1 SGDLS, CDR2 YYNGEE. Trimming took 1 base from V and 5 from J; bases not matched to a gene: 11.

The rearrangement uses TRBV2 and TRBJ2-1, with 10 bases fitting TRBD2. V was clipped by 6 bases and J by 5 bases; unmatched bases: 4. The germline V gene encodes CDR1 SNHLY and CDR2 FYNNEI. The CDR3 is 14 amino acids. CDR3 residues: CASRLAGAHNEQFF. The CDR3 region has the DNA TGTGCCAGCAGGCTAGCGGGAGCTCACAATGAGCAGTTCTTC.

The chain is built from TRBV6-5 and TRBJ1-2; 7 bases line up with TRBD1. Germline V gene lookup returns CDR1 MNHEY and CDR2 SVGAGI. V was clipped by 1 base and J by 4 bases; unmatched bases: 9. The CDR3 spans 16 residues. The CDR3 reads CASSYLRNRDSYGYTF. DNA of the CDR3: TGTGCCAGCAGTTACTTACGCAACCGGGACAGCTATGGCTACACCTTC.

This clone was counted once. The gene calls are TRBV28 and TRBJ1-2, with D unresolved. Germline CDR1 and CDR2: MDHEN and SYDVKM. This CDR3 has 14 residues. V shed 5 bases and J shed 4 bases, with 14 bases lying between them. The CDR3 loop is CASSVPGPRYGYTF. The CDR3 nucleotides are TGTGCCAGCAGTGTCCCCGGTCCCCGCTATGGCTACACCTTC.

J is TRBJ2-1 and V is TRBV4-3; D is ambiguous. From germline, CDR1 is LGHNA and CDR2 YSLEER. V was trimmed by 0 bases and J by 4 bases, leaving 16 bases between them. The CDR3 is made up of 17 amino acids. The CDR3 loop is CASSQEYYLTPYNEQFF. DNA for the CDR3: TGCGCCAGCAGCCAAGAATACTACCTCACCCCGTACAATGAGCAGTTCTTC.

This rearrangement joins TRBV4-1 to TRBJ1-2, with D tentatively TRBD1 (5 bases). Trimming shortened V by 0 bases and J by 3 bases, and 17 bases separated the two germline ends. Per the germline V gene, CDR1 is MGHRA and CDR2 is YSYEKL. The CDR3 is made up of 17 amino acids. The CDR3 here is CASSQDLGHRWHYGYTF. The CDR3 bases are TGCGCCAGCAGCCAAGATCTAGGGCACAGGTGGCACTATGGCTACACCTTC.

The rearrangement uses TRBV11-3 and TRBJ1-5, with no clear D. CDR3 length equals 13 residues. Trimming removed 9 bases at V and 4 bases at J, with 13 bases between. Germline CDR1 is SGHNT and CDR2 is YENEEA. This CDR3 reads CARVGLKNQPQHF. The CDR3 bases are TGTGCCAGAGTCGGACTAAAAAATCAGCCCCAGCATTTT. Variable domain in full (rest from reference TRBV11-3 and TRBJ1-5): EAGVVQSPRYKIIEKKQPVAFWCNPISGHNTLYWYLQNLGQGPELLIRYENEEAVDDSQLPKDRFSAERLKGVDSTLKIQPAELGDSAVYLCARVGLKNQPQHFGDGTRLSIL.

The chain uses TRBV15 and TRBJ2-7; TRBD2 aligns across 8 bases. The germline V gene encodes CDR1 LNHNV and CDR2 YYDKDF (reference sequence). V shed 8 bases, J shed 2 bases, and the junction held 20 bases outside the gene matches. The CDR3 runs 18 residues. CDR3 amino acids: CATSLTAVAGHGPYEQYF. CDR3 nucleotides: TGTGCCACCTCCCTGACCGCGGTAGCGGGACATGGGCCCTACGAGCAGTACTTC.

CDR3 in amino acids: CASSLSARVAPNYGYTF. CDR3 nucleotides: TGTGCCAGCAGTTTATCTGCCAGGGTCGCCCCTAACTATGGCTACACCTTC. The gene calls are TRBV27 and TRBJ1-2; possibly TRBD1 for D (5 bases). CDR3 length equals 17 residues. CDR1 is MNHEY, CDR2 SMNVEV, per germline (reference sequence). V gave up 0 bases and J gave up 0 bases, with 14 bases separating them.

CDR3 nucleotides: TGTGCCAGCAGCCGTAGTGAAGTTTTAAGACTAGCGGGGGCCTCCGGCAATGAGCAGTTCTTC. Its protein product is CASSRSEVLRLAGASGNEQFF. V and J are TRBV7-8 and TRBJ2-1; 12 bases are a match to TRBD2. CDR3 size: 21 residues. V was clipped by 5 bases and J by 6 bases; unmatched bases: 23. Per the germline V gene, CDR1 is SGHVS and CDR2 is FQNEAQ. The entire variable domain, with the rest obtained from reference TRBV7-8 and TRBJ2-1, is as follows: GAGVSQSPRYKVAKRGQDVALRCDPISGHVSLFWYQQALGQGPEFLTYFQNEAQLDKSGLPSDRFFAERPEGSVSTLKIQRTQQEDSAVYLCASSRSEVLRLAGASGNEQFFGPGTRLTVL.

This clone has only one observation. V is TRBV4-3 and J is TRBJ1-2; tentative D call: TRBD1 (5 bases). Germline CDR1 reads LGHNA; CDR2 reads YSLEER. V lost 0 bases, J lost 0 bases, and 14 bases lay in between. The CDR3 has 17 amino acids. CDR3 sequence reads: CASSQDGAGRANYGYTF. DNA of the CDR3: TGCGCCAGCAGCCAAGATGGGGCCGGGAGAGCTAACTATGGCTACACCTTC.

V is TRBV27 and J is TRBJ1-4; 11 nucleotides align to TRBD1. The J segment lost 6 bases and the V segment lost 0 bases, leaving 6 bases of the junction unmatched. This CDR3 has 17 amino acids. From germline, CDR1 is MNHEY and CDR2 SMNVEV (reference sequence). The CDR3 spells CASSLSAGTGGDEKLFF. In DNA, the CDR3 is TGTGCCAGCAGTTTATCGGCGGGGACAGGGGGTGATGAAAAACTGTTTTTT.

This chain connects TRBV6-1 to TRBJ2-7; 13 bases are a match to TRBD2. The germline CDR1 and CDR2 sequences are MNHNS and SASEGT. The length of the CDR3 is 14 residues. V was pared by 8 bases and J by 8 bases, with 9 bases of the junction left unmatched. This CDR3 is CASSGRLAGGQQYF. In DNA, the CDR3 is TGTGCCAGCTCGGGGCGACTAGCGGGGGGACAGCAGTACTTC.